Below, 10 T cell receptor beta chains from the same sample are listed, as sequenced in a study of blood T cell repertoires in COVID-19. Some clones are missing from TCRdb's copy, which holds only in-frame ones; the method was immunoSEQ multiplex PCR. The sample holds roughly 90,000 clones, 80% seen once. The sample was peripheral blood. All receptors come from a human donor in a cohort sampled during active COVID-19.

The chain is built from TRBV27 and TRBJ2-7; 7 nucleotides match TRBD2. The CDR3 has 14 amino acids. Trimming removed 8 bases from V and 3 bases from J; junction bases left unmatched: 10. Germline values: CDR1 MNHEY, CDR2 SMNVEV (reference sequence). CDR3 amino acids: CASALGEGNYEQYF. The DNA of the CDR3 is TGTGCCAGCGCTCTGGGGGAGGGGAACTACGAGCAGTACTTC.

This chain's CDR3 is CASSMGQTSNQPQHF. CDR3 nucleotides: TGTGCCAGTAGTATGGGACAGACTAGCAATCAGCCCCAGCATTTT. The chain joins TRBV19 to TRBJ1-5; 7 nucleotides align to TRBD1. Germline values: CDR1 LNHDA, CDR2 SQIVND (reference sequence). Unmatched junction bases numbered 2, after V lost 3 bases and J lost 0 bases. The CDR3 loop spans 15 amino acids.

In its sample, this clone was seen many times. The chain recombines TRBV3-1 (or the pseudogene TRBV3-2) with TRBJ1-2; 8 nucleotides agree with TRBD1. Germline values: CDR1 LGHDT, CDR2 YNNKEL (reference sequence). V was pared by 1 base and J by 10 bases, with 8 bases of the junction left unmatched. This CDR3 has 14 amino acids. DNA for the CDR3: TGTGCCAGCAGCCAAGGCTCTGGACAGGGTCCCTACACCTTC. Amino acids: CASSQGSGQGPYTF.

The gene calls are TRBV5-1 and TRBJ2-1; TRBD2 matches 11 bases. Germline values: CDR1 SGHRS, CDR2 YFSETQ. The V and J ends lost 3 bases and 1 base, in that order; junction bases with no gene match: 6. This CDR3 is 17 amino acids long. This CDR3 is CASSWGGLAASYNEQFF. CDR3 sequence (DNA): TGCGCCAGCAGCTGGGGGGGACTAGCGGCATCCTACAATGAGCAGTTCTTC.

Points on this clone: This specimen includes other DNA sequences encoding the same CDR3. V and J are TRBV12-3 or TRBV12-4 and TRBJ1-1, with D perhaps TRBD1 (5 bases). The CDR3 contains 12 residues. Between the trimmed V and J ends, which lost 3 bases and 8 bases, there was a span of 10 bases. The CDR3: CASSFGQGEAFF. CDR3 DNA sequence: TGTGCCAGCAGTTTCGGCCAGGGAGAAGCTTTCTTT.

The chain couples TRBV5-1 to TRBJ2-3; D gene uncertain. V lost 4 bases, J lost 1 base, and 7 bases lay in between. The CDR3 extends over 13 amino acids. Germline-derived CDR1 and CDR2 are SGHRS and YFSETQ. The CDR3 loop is CASSRSGTDTQYF. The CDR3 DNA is TGCGCCAGCAGCCGGTCGGGCACAGATACGCAGTATTTT. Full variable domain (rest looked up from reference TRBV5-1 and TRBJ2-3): KAGVTQTPRYLIKTRGQQVTLSCSPISGHRSVSWYQQTPGQGLQFLFEYFSETQRNKGNFPGRFSGRQFSNSRSEMNVSTLELGDSALYLCASSRSGTDTQYFGPGTRLTVL.

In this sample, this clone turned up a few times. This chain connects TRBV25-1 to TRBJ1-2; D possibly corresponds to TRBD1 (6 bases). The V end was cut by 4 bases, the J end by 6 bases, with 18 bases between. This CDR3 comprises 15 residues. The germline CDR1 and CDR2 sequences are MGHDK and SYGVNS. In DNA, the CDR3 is TGTGCCAGCAGTGTCTCGGGACACCCGCGGAATGGCTACACCTTC. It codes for CASSVSGHPRNGYTF.

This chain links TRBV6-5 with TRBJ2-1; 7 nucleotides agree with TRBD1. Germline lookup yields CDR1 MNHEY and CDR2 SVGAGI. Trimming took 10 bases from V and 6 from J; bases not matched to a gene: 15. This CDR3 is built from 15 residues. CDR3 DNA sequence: TGTGCCATCTTTACCGGACAGGCTTGGGGCAATGAGCAGTTCTTC. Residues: CAIFTGQAWGNEQFF.

The CDR3 here is CAISFGLTKDYGYTF. CDR3 nucleotides: TGTGCCATCAGTTTTGGACTTACCAAGGACTATGGCTACACCTTC. The genes are TRBV10-3 and TRBJ1-2; no clear D gene. V was cut by 5 bases and J by 3 bases, with 16 bases left in between. Per germline, CDR1 ENHRY and CDR2 SYGVKD. CDR3 length: 15 amino acids.

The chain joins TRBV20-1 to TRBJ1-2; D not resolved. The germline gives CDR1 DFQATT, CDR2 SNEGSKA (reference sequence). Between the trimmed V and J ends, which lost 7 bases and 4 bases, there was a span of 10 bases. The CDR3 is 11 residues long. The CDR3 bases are TGCAGTGGGAGAGTATCCTATGGCTACACCTTC. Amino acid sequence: CSGRVSYGYTF.